Sequencing of this TCR beta chain was carried out in a study of blood T cell repertoires in COVID-19. Study details: The samples span acute and convalescent COVID-19 from the United States, Italy and Spain.

The authors' processing: Amplifying reference gene primers gave estimates of nucleated cell counts. Libraries were prepared by immunoSEQ multiplex PCR; TCRdb keeps only in-frame clonotypes and omits some of them. D and trimming were read from the DNA, whereas the V and J calls and clone size are those reported in that table. Of more than 300,000 clones listed, around 89% were seen once; the top ten hold 1.2%. Before being deemed recovered, Cohort 3 donors had two negative PCRs, clearance, or symptom resolution. Sequencing was performed on PBMCs or T cells enriched from blood (not recorded which). The TCR was taken from a woman aged 18-29 years who had recovered from COVID-19.

The CDR3 DNA follows: TGCGCCAGCAGTCAATCGTCGGGGTATTCTGGCTACACCTTC. Translation gives CASSQSSGYSGYTF. The V and J genes are TRBV23-1 and TRBJ1-2; D is uncertain. TRBV23-1 falls under the ORF class, with uncertain function. This CDR3 region has 14 residues. V gave up 0 bases and J gave up 7 bases, with 12 bases separating them.